The next 18 T cell receptor beta chains were all read from a single sample in a study of cytomegalovirus exposure and HLA in healthy donors. Both 60 Vbeta primers and 13 Jbeta primers went into the PCR. This table comes from immunoSEQ multiplex PCR, and its TCRdb copy is limited to in-frame clones, with some not included. The sample records about 190,000 clones, about 76% being singletons. Material for sequencing was PBMCs. The receptors were gathered from a woman aged 45-60 years in good health and CMV-seronegative.

This clone has just a few counts. The J gene is TRBJ2-1, the V gene TRBV5-4, with D possibly TRBD1 on 6 matching bases. Trimming took off 4 bases at V and 3 bases at J, with 14 bases between the two ends. The CDR3 is made up of 15 amino acids. In germline, CDR1 is SGHNT, CDR2 YYREEE (reference sequence). The CDR3 protein is CASSLVTGYYNEQFF. As DNA, the CDR3 is TGTGCCAGCAGCCTGGTGACAGGCTACTACAATGAGCAGTTCTTC.

The CDR3 sequence: CASRPRENYGYTF. In nucleotides, the CDR3 is TGTGCCAGCAGGCCCAGGGAAAACTATGGCTACACCTTC. V is TRBV11-2 and J is TRBJ1-2, with a weak D call TRBD1 (5 bases). The CDR3 is 13 residues long. Germline V lookup: CDR1 SGHAT, CDR2 FQNNGV. The ends were cut back, 6 bases at V and 2 bases at J, with 10 bases in the middle. Drawing the rest from reference TRBV11-2 and TRBJ1-2, the complete variable domain is EAGVAQSPRYKIIEKRQSVAFWCNPISGHATLYWYQQILGQGPKLLIQFQNNGVVDDSQLPKDRFSAERLKGVDSTLKIQPAKLEDSAVYLCASRPRENYGYTFGSGTRLTVV.

In regard to this clone: A read error may produce the germline difference seen at one junction end. This chain joins TRBV7-7 and TRBJ2-7; TRBD1 matches 11 bases. This CDR3 spans 13 amino acids. CDR1 is SSHAT, CDR2 FNYEAQ, per germline (reference sequence). The CDR3 coding sequence is TGTGCTAGCAGCACCGGGACAGGGGGGGAGCAGTACTTC. Its protein product is CASSTGTGGEQYF.

This chain uses TRBV28 with TRBJ1-1; maybe TRBD1 (5 bases). The germline CDR1 and CDR2 sequences are MDHEN and SYDVKM. Trimming stripped 7 bases from V and 5 bases from J, with 14 bases between. The CDR3 runs 13 residues. CDR3: CASTSTAGTEAFF. CDR3 nucleotides: TGTGCCAGCACATCGACAGCAGGAACTGAAGCTTTCTTT.

V gene TRBV9 combines with J gene TRBJ2-3; 12 positions match TRBD2. The CDR3 covers 14 residues. Germline CDR1 is SGDLS and CDR2 is YYNGEE. V shed 7 bases and J 5 bases; nucleotides not matched to a gene: 5. CDR3: CASALLAGGDTQYF. DNA for the CDR3: TGTGCCAGCGCTCTACTAGCGGGAGGAGATACGCAGTATTTT.

The chain recombines TRBV5-1 with TRBJ2-7; D is unresolved. The V gene lost 4 bases and the J gene lost 3 bases, with 14 bases spanning the gap. The V gene's germline CDR1 is SGHRS and CDR2 YFSETQ. CDR3 length: 14 amino acids. CDR3 coding DNA: TGCGCCAGCAGCCTCCAGGCCCAGGTCTACGAGCAGTACTTC. It yields the protein CASSLQAQVYEQYF.

The sample holds one count of this clone. V and J are TRBV4-1 and TRBJ1-3; TRBD1 matches 9 bases. The junction had 19 bases not matched to a gene; V was cut back by 0 bases and J by 4 bases. Germline V gives CDR1 MGHRA, CDR2 YSYEKL. This CDR3 has 21 amino acids. This chain's CDR3 is CASSQEGSGTGIPSSGNTIYF. CDR3 in DNA: TGCGCCAGCAGCCAAGAAGGGTCCGGGACAGGGATCCCTTCGTCGGGAAACACCATATATTTT.

The chain joins TRBV27 to TRBJ2-3, with D possibly matching TRBD1 (5 bases). Germline V gives CDR1 MNHEY, CDR2 SMNVEV (reference sequence). Trimming took off 7 bases at V and 4 bases at J, with 18 bases between the two ends. This CDR3 is built from 15 residues. The CDR3 loop reads CASTSHRSPPDTQYF. CDR3 DNA sequence: TGTGCCAGCACCTCCCACAGGTCCCCGCCAGATACGCAGTATTTT.

Concerning this clone itself: The same CDR3 also results from other DNA sequences found in this sample. V and J are TRBV6-5 and TRBJ1-2, with TRBD1 identical over 7 bases. The CDR3 sequence is 13 residues long. Germline lookup yields CDR1 MNHEY and CDR2 SVGAGI. Germline trimming cut 0 bases from V and 8 bases from J; bases unmatched to any gene: 3. Here the CDR3 reads CASSYSTGHGYTF. DNA for the CDR3: TGTGCCAGCAGTTACTCGACAGGGCACGGCTACACCTTC.

The CDR3 is CASSLGAGLYGYTF. CDR3 coding DNA: TGTGCCAGCAGTTTGGGGGCAGGCCTCTATGGCTACACCTTC. This rearrangement joins TRBV28 to TRBJ1-2; a weak D match, TRBD1 (6 bases). Germline V CDR1 and CDR2: MDHEN, SYDVKM. The CDR3 covers 14 residues. Trimming stripped 3 bases from V and 4 bases from J, with 12 bases between.

This clone showed up just a few times. This sequence joins TRBV5-6 and TRBJ1-1; weak D call: TRBD1 (5 bases). Looked up from germline, CDR1 is SGHDT and CDR2 is YYEEEE. This CDR3 is 15 amino acids long. Trimming left V 0 bases short and J 4 bases short, with 13 bases between. CDR3 nucleotide sequence: TGTGCCAGCAGCTTGGGTCAGGGATGGGGCACTGAAGCTTTCTTT. It is translated as CASSLGQGWGTEAFF.

The gene calls are TRBV10-3 and TRBJ1-1; 9 positions match TRBD1. This CDR3 is built from 13 residues. Losses at the gene ends were 6 bases for V and 3 bases for J; bases not matched to a gene: 2. Germline V gives CDR1 ENHRY, CDR2 SYGVKD. CDR3 DNA sequence: TGTGCCATCAGCCGGGACAGGGACACTGAAGCTTTCTTT. Encoded protein: CAISRDRDTEAFF.

The V gene is TRBV11-3, the J gene TRBJ2-5, with D perhaps TRBD1 (5 bases). The CDR3 has 15 amino acids. Germline V gene data show CDR1 as SGHNT and CDR2 as YENEEA. Trimming removed 1 base from V and 4 bases from J, with 13 bases in between. The CDR3 region is CASSLGRTQAETQYF. CDR3 coding DNA: TGTGCCAGCAGCTTAGGCCGGACACAAGCAGAGACCCAGTACTTC.

Concerning this clone itself: Other DNA sequences in the sample encode the same CDR3. This rearrangement joins TRBV20-1 to TRBJ1-1; possibly TRBD1 for D (5 bases). Germline loops: CDR1 DFQATT, CDR2 SNEGSKA (reference sequence). Between the trimmed V and J ends, which lost 6 bases and 5 bases, there was a span of 10 bases. The CDR3 runs 11 residues. The CDR3 sequence: CSATRGTEAFF. CDR3 in DNA: TGCAGTGCCACCCGGGGGACTGAAGCTTTCTTT.

V usage is TRBV4-2 and J usage is TRBJ2-7, with 14 bases matching TRBD2. The CDR3 covers 19 residues. Germline CDR1 reads LGHNA; CDR2 reads YNFKEQ. V was pared by 4 bases and J by 4 bases, with 15 bases of the junction left unmatched. The CDR3 DNA reads as TGTGCCAGCAGCCGCCGACTAGCGGGAGGGCAAACCTTCGGATACGAGCAGTACTTC. It translates to CASSRRLAGGQTFGYEQYF.

This chain joins TRBV6-5 and TRBJ2-3, with 7 positions matching TRBD2. Losses at the gene ends were 2 bases for V and 2 bases for J; bases not matched to a gene: 4. Germline-derived CDR1 and CDR2 are MNHEY and SVGAGI. The CDR3 is made up of 15 amino acids. Here the CDR3 reads CASSYGGRDTDTQYF. DNA for the CDR3: TGTGCCAGCAGTTACGGAGGGAGGGACACAGATACGCAGTATTTT.

The chain employs TRBV7-3 and TRBJ1-6; D gene ambiguous. With 5 bases removed from V and 5 bases from J, the gap between germline ends came to 10 bases. This CDR3 has 14 residues. Germline V gene lookup returns CDR1 SGHTA and CDR2 FQGTGA. DNA for the CDR3: TGTGCCAGCAGCCCCACAGCTAATAATTCACCCCTCCACTTT. Residues: CASSPTANNSPLHF.

This chain joins TRBV11-2 and TRBJ1-5; D is possibly TRBD1 (5 bases). From germline, CDR1 is SGHAT and CDR2 FQNNGV. V dropped 3 bases and J dropped 2 bases, with 11 bases sitting between them. CDR3 size: 15 residues. CDR3 nucleotide sequence: TGTGCCAGCAGCTTGGGAGGGGCCGGCAATCAGCCCCAGCATTTT. Its protein is CASSLGGAGNQPQHF.